The TCR beta chain under discussion was sequenced for a study of blood T cell repertoires in COVID-19. Per the germline V gene, CDR1 is KGHSH and CDR2 is LQKENI. With 2 bases removed from V and 5 bases from J, the gap between germline ends came to 15 bases. The CDR3 is 15 residues long. Original methodology: Amplification with reference gene primers provided the estimates of nucleated cell counts. Measured with immunoSEQ multiplex PCR; TCRdb has only the in-frame clones, and not every one. Clone size and the V and J calls come from that table; the DNA yielded D and trimming. There are 150,000 or so clones in the sample; 65% to 90% occur only once, and 12% to 15% lies in the top ten. Living in under 30 US areas, the participants were between roughly 18 and 89 years of age.

Sequencing was carried out using PBMCs or T cells enriched from blood (not recorded which). The source is a middle-aged man who had recovered from COVID-19. The chain joins TRBV18 to TRBJ2-5; perhaps TRBD1 as D (5 bases). In nucleotides, the CDR3 is TGTGCCAGCTCACCAGGGGCCCAGGGCCAGGAGACCCAGTACTTC. Its translation: CASSPGAQGQETQYF.